This T cell receptor (beta chain) was recorded in a study of blood T cell repertoires in COVID-19. The CDR3 has 15 residues. The germline V and J ends were trimmed by 5 bases and 1 base, with 15 bases remaining between them. Germline V gene lookup returns CDR1 SGHTA and CDR2 FQGNSA. TCRdb keeps only in-frame clones here, not all; method: immunoSEQ multiplex PCR. The sample records some 340,000 clones, around 83% being singletons. Sequenced: PBMCs or T cells enriched from blood (not recorded which). This TCR was sampled from a woman between 50 and 59 years old who had recovered from COVID-19. The V call is TRBV7-2, the J call TRBJ2-7, with a possible D match to TRBD1 (5 bases). CDR3: CASSLPETVSYEQYF. The CDR3, as DNA: TGTGCCAGCAGCCTCCCAGAGACAGTTTCCTACGAGCAGTACTTC.